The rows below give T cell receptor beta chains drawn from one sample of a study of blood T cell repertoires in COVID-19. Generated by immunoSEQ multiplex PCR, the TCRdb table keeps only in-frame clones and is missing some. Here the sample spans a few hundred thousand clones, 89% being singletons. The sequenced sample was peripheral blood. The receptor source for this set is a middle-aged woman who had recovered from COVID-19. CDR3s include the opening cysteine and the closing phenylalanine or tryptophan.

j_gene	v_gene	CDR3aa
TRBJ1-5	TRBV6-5	CASSYSSGFNQPQHF
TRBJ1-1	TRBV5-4	CASSLASAGSDTEAFF
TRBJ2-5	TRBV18	CASSSLSETQYF
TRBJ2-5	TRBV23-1	CASPYLAGGRGTQYF
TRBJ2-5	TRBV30	CAWRPGLAAETQYF
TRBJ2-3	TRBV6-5	CASKLSGPDTQYF
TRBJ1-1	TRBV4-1	CASSPRIAGWTEAFF
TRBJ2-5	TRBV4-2	CASSLGPGREETQYF
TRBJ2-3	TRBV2	CASSDFAGGTDTQYF
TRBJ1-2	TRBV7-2	CASSAEGHFYGYTF
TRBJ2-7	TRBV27	CASSPTTGTGLRLFYEQYF
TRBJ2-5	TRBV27	CASSLLGQGQETQYF
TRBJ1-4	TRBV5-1	CASSLQGATNEKLFF
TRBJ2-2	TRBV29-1	CSVRAGGNTGELFF
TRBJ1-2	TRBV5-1	CASSLAAGLGGTF
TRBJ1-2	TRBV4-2	CASSLGTANPDGYTF
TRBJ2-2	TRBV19	CASSIAGGFTGELFF
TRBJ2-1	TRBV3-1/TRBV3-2	CASSQNGGNEQFF
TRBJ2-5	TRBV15	CATSRLDSGETQYF
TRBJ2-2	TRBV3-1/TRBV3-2	CASSQARENTGELFF
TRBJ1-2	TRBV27	CASSLGTGSYGYTF
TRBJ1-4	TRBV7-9	CASSLGGQKLFF
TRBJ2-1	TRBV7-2	CASSLTGVPPNEQFF
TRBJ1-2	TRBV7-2	CASSIREAFYGYTF
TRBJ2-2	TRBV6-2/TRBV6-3	CASSYSGTGGNGELFF
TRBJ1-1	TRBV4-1	CASSQVGKSRTEAFF
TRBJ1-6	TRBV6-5	CASSPGRGNSPLHF
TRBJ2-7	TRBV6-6	CASSYARAGGPEQYF
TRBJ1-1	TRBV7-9	CASSLEGSAFF
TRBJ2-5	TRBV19	CASSSTSVETQYF
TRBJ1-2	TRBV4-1	CASSQGRDRGRGYTF
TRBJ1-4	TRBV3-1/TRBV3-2	CASSQGVRAMATNEKLFF
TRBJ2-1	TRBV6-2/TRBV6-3	CASSYFTSGGINEQFF
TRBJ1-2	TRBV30	CAWVELGNGYTF
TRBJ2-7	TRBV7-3	CASSSTGGYEQYF
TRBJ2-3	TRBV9	CASSVAAELSTDTQYF
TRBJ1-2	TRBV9	CASSDTGSNYGYTF
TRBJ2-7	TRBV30	CASDRPLGHEQYF
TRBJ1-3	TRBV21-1	CASSKVGGETSGNTIYF
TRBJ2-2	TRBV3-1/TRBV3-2	CASSQARLGTGELFF
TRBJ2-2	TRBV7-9	CASSFQVGGELFF
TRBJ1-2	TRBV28	CASSTSGDGYTF
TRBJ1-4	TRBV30	CAWNGHGGSEKLFF
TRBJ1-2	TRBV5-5	CASSFQSDSYGYTF
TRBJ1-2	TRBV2	CASSPRPDWVTTNYGYTF
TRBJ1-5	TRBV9	CASSVDGGMGQPQHF
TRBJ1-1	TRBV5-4	CASSLIVWGGENTEAFF
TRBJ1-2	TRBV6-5	CASSYSTGTGYTF
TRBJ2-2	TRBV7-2	CASSDTVNTGELFF
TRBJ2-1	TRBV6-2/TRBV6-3	CASSYSGNRDEQFF
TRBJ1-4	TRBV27	CASSSQGVNEKLFF